This T cell receptor (beta chain) was observed in a study of cytomegalovirus exposure and HLA in healthy donors. General study findings and limits: Later on, a genetic analysis was performed. It linked a missense variant in DCLRE1C with V- and J-gene trimming of TCR beta. Versus the approximately 720-donor mean, an Asian-associated ancestry cluster reportedly showed fewer N-insertions in a later analysis. A later analysis, which compared TCR beta chains of equal frequency, found the HLA-associated ones more clonally expanded. The study labeled 150 to 200 TCR beta chains cytomegalovirus-associated.

The PCR had 60 Vbeta and 13 Jbeta primers. Assay: immunoSEQ multiplex PCR; the TCRdb copy retains only in-frame clones and omits some. This table has 150,000 to 200,000 clones, roughly 68% appearing once. A note on this clone: As yet, its antigen is unknown.

The V end was cut by 10 bases, the J end by 0 bases, with 16 bases between. The CDR3 covers 15 residues. The germline CDR1 and CDR2 sequences are ENHRY and SYGVKD. V is TRBV10-3 and J is TRBJ2-1, with D possibly TRBD1 on 5 matching bases. This receptor was identified in a woman between 25 and 40 years old in good health and CMV-seronegative. Material: PBMCs. The CDR3 coding sequence is TGTGCCACCTACCAAGGGGTTGGCTCCTACAATGAGCAGTTCTTC. It specifies CATYQGVGSYNEQFF.